One sample yielded the 29 T cell receptor beta chains listed below, sequenced in a study of regulatory T cells in long-lasting Graves disease (dated by TCRdb to the early 2020s). Library preparation was by multiplex PCR. TCRdb shows the sequencer as Illumina HiSeq 4000. iRepertoire HTBI primers and Arm-PCR amplification of CDR3 regions were used to construct TCR beta libraries. Through fastp at Q25 and MiXCR, TCRdb rebuilt clones from the public reads, retaining in-frame beta chains. Every entry covers one CDR3 protein and lists the most common genes and DNA from its rows. The sample yields roughly 700,000 distinct CDR3 sequences; 25% to 35% were counted once. The ten largest clones represent 40% to 50% of the sample. In the paper's terms, the time point label means: persistent/refractory GD, antithyroid drugs over 5 years with positive TRAb. For both TCR sequencing and RNA sequencing, RNA was extracted from PBMCs in TRIzol.

The sample here was peripheral blood mononuclear cells (PBMCs), taken when the disease was refractory, from a patient treated with antithyroid drugs. The receptors were gathered from a female donor with Graves disease.

This clonotype has just a few counts. V gene TRBV20-1 combines with J gene TRBJ1-5, with D possibly TRBD1 on 6 matching bases. The CDR3 length is 14 residues. The ends were cut back, 7 bases at V and 3 bases at J, with 16 bases in the middle. Germline values: CDR1 DFQATT, CDR2 SNEGSKA (reference sequence). CDR3 residues: CSVPGAGVNQPQHF. The CDR3, as DNA: TGCAGTGTTCCCGGGGCAGGGGTCAATCAGCCCCAGCATTTT.

This clonotype was seen more than once but under ten times. The V call is TRBV2, the J call TRBJ1-2; 10 bases agree with TRBD1. The V and J ends lost 5 bases and 6 bases, in that order; junction bases with no gene match: 9. The CDR3 length is 15 residues. Germline CDR1 and CDR2: SNHLY and FYNNEI. CDR3 bases: TGTGCCAGCAGTCAGGATACGACAGGGGGCAATGGCTACACCTTC. Protein product: CASSQDTTGGNGYTF. The whole variable domain, filled in from reference TRBV2 and TRBJ1-2, reads EPEVTQTPSHQVTQMGQEVILRCVPISNHLYFYWYRQILGQKVEFLVSFYNNEISEKSEIFDDQFSVERPDGSNFTLKIRSTKLEDSAMYFCASSQDTTGGNGYTFGSGTRLTVV.

CDR3 sequence: CASKSMASRPQHF. The CDR3 DNA is TGTGCCAGCAAAAGTATGGCGTCTCGGCCCCAGCATTTT. The chain combines TRBV6-1 with TRBJ1-5; D gene ambiguous. Trimming pared 7 bases from V and 9 bases from J, leaving 16 bases between. This CDR3 spans 13 amino acids. Germline V gives CDR1 MNHNS, CDR2 SASEGT.

This sequence joins TRBV15 and TRBJ2-5, with 7 bases that match TRBD1. The V gene's germline CDR1 is LNHNV and CDR2 YYDKDF (reference sequence). Trimming removed 3 bases from V and 4 bases from J; junction bases left unmatched: 11. The CDR3 runs to 16 residues. The chain's CDR3 is CATSSLGQGVGETQYF. The DNA for the CDR3 is TGTGCCACCAGCAGCTTGGGGCAGGGGGTGGGAGAGACCCAGTACTTC.

This clonotype was detected a few times. This chain uses TRBV3-1 with TRBJ1-2, with 8 bases lining up with TRBD1. The junction had 6 bases not matched to a gene; V was cut back by 0 bases and J by 6 bases. This CDR3 is built from 15 residues. Germline V gene data show CDR1 as LGHDT and CDR2 as YNNKEL (reference sequence). The CDR3: CASSQDRTGMDGYTF. The CDR3 DNA reads TGTGCCAGCAGCCAAGACCGGACAGGGATGGATGGCTACACCTTC. The full variable domain, in which reference TRBV3-1 and TRBJ1-2 provide the parts outside the CDR3, is DTAVSQTPKYLVTQMGNDKSIKCEQNLGHDTMYWYKQDSKKFLKIMFSYNNKELIINETVPNRFSPKSPDKAHLNLHINSLELGDSAVYFCASSQDRTGMDGYTFGSGTRLTVV.

The genes are TRBV6-2 or TRBV6-3 and TRBJ2-1; weak D call: TRBD2 (6 bases). In germline, CDR1 is MNHEY, CDR2 SVGEGT. This CDR3 has 13 amino acids. CDR3 sequence (DNA): TGTACAACCGAAAAGGCTAGCGTCGATGAGCAGTTCTTC. It specifies CTTEKASVDEQFF.

This clonotype has more than one count but fewer than ten. V gene TRBV6-5 combines with J gene TRBJ2-7, with D perhaps TRBD2 (7 bases). With 2 bases removed from V and 5 bases from J, the gap between germline ends came to 13 bases. The CDR3 contains 14 residues. Germline V lookup: CDR1 MNHEY, CDR2 SVGAGI. The CDR3 nucleotides read TGTGCCAGCAGTTACGGCGGGGGCGGCGACGAGCAGTACTTC. Residues: CASSYGGGGDEQYF.

A remark on this clonotype: This likely stems from a read error, as it lies one base from a far larger clone. V is TRBV6-1 and J is TRBJ2-5, with D uncertain. The CDR3 extends over 12 amino acids. Germline V gives CDR1 MNHNS, CDR2 SASEGT. The CDR3 coding sequence is TGTGCCAGCAGACGGATCCAAGGGACCCAGTACTTC. Residues: CASRRIQGTQYF.

As for this clonotype: A junction boundary mismatches the germline segment, possibly from a read error. The CDR3 DNA is TGTGCCAGCAGTTCCGGGACAGGGCATCAGCTCCAGCATTTT. Its protein product is CASSSGTGHQLQHF. The chain employs TRBV27 and TRBJ1-5; TRBD1 matches 9 bases. Looked up from germline, CDR1 is MNHEY and CDR2 is SMNVEV (reference sequence). The CDR3 is made up of 14 amino acids.

The chain joins TRBV6-1 to TRBJ2-2; TRBD2 aligns across 15 bases. Germline V lookup: CDR1 MNHNS, CDR2 SASEGT. J gave up 3 bases and V 5 bases, and 7 bases lay outside the gene matches. CDR3 length: 18 amino acids. CDR3: CASSPRTSGRAYTGELFF. CDR3 bases: TGTGCCAGCAGTCCCCGGACTAGCGGGAGGGCATACACCGGGGAGCTGTTTTTT.

This clonotype came up many times. This chain links TRBV28 with TRBJ1-1; D possibly corresponds to TRBD1 (5 bases). The germline gives CDR1 MDHEN, CDR2 SYDVKM. The ends were cut back, 6 bases at V and 3 bases at J, with 11 bases in the middle. The CDR3 extends over 13 amino acids. CDR3 sequence (DNA): TGTGCCAGCAGGCAGGGCGGGCACACTGAAGCTTTCTTT. This sequence encodes CASRQGGHTEAFF.

The rearrangement links TRBV3-1 to TRBJ1-2, with 10 nucleotides matching TRBD1. The CDR3 covers 16 residues. Germline CDR1 reads LGHDT; CDR2 reads YNNKEL (reference sequence). J lost 2 bases, V lost 1 base, and 4 bases had no gene match. The CDR3, as DNA: TGTGCCAGCAGCCAAGTGCCGGGACAGGGGAACTATGGCTACACCTTC. This translates into CASSQVPGQGNYGYTF.

J is TRBJ1-3 and V is TRBV11-2; the D is unclear. Deletions cut 6 bases from V and 0 bases from J, with 15 bases between. Germline values: CDR1 SGHAT, CDR2 FQNNGV. This CDR3 contains 16 residues. CDR3 nucleotide sequence: TGTGCCAGCAGGGGGTTGATGGGGAGCTCTGGAAACACCATATATTTT. This sequence encodes CASRGLMGSSGNTIYF.

The chain couples TRBV29-1 to TRBJ2-7, with TRBD1 as a possible D gene (6 bases). CDR1 is SQVTM, CDR2 ANQGSEA, per germline. Trimming took 6 bases from V and 1 from J, leaving 13 bases between them. This CDR3 spans 13 amino acids. In DNA, the CDR3 is TGCAGCGTGCTGACAGGTCCATCCTACGAGCAGTACTTC. Protein sequence: CSVLTGPSYEQYF.

In its sample, this clonotype was seen a few times. J is TRBJ1-2 and V is TRBV29-1; possibly TRBD1 for D (6 bases). The CDR3 runs 12 residues. With 4 bases removed from V and 6 bases from J, the gap between germline ends came to 12 bases. Germline CDR1 SQVTM, CDR2 ANQGSEA. CDR3 bases: TGCAGCGTTGGAGGGGGAGCGGATGGCTACACCTTC. Translated: CSVGGGADGYTF. The variable domain in full, with the rest retrieved from reference TRBV29-1 and TRBJ1-2, is SAVISQKPSRDICQRGTSLTIQCQVDSQVTMMFWYRQQPGQSLTLIATANQGSEATYESGFVIDKFPISRPNLTFSTLTVSNMSPEDSSIYLCSVGGGADGYTFGSGTRLTVV.

This clonotype has a handful of counts. The chain recombines TRBV7-6 with TRBJ1-3; D is unclear. Germline V gene lookup returns CDR1 SGHVS and CDR2 FNYEAQ. The CDR3 totals 14 residues. Between the trimmed V and J ends, which lost 3 bases and 0 bases, there was a span of 6 bases. In DNA form, the CDR3 reads TGTGCCAGCAGCTTGAGAGACTCTGGAAACACCATATATTTT. Its translation: CASSLRDSGNTIYF.

This clonotype was observed a handful of times. The chain employs TRBV12-3 or TRBV12-4 and TRBJ2-7, with TRBD1 identical over 9 bases. The V segment lost 6 bases and the J segment 3 bases; nucleotides outside the gene matches: 15. This CDR3 region has 17 residues. The DNA of the CDR3 is TGTGCCAGCAGCCTAGGCGGGGACAGGGCGTACCTCTACGAGCAGTACTTC. This gives the protein CASSLGGDRAYLYEQYF.

V usage is TRBV7-2 and J usage is TRBJ2-3; 13 bases align to TRBD2. V shed 4 bases, J shed 4 bases, and the junction held 2 bases outside the gene matches. Germline V lookup: CDR1 SGHTA, CDR2 FQGNSA. The CDR3 contains 15 residues. The CDR3 DNA reads TGTGCCAGCAGCTCAGGACTAGCGGGAGCAGATACGCAGTATTTT. Protein sequence: CASSSGLAGADTQYF.

The rearrangement uses TRBV7-7 and TRBJ2-2; D is unresolved. This CDR3 comprises 16 residues. With 5 bases removed from V and 2 bases from J, the gap between germline ends came to 15 bases. Germline V gives CDR1 SSHAT, CDR2 FNYEAQ (reference sequence). As DNA, the CDR3 is TGTGCCAGCAGCCCCCTTCGAGCGACAAACACCGGGGAGCTGTTTTTT. Residues: CASSPLRATNTGELFF. Filled out from reference TRBV7-7 and TRBJ2-2, the complete variable domain reads GAGVSQSPRYKVTKRGQDVTLRCDPISSHATLYWYQQALGQGPEFLTYFNYEAQPDKSGLPSDRFSAERPEGSISTLTIQRTEQRDSAMYRCASSPLRATNTGELFFGEGSRLTVL.

The rearrangement joins TRBV29-1 to TRBJ1-1; TRBD1 matches 7 bases. After removal of 7 bases from V and 5 bases from J, the junction contained 7 bases not matched to a gene. This CDR3 is built from 12 residues. Germline CDR1 is SQVTM and CDR2 is ANQGSEA. CDR3 DNA: TGCAGCGCTAGGGGGCGCGGAACTGAAGCTTTCTTT. Amino acid sequence: CSARGRGTEAFF.

In its sample, this clonotype was seen a few times. The V call is TRBV20-1, the J call TRBJ2-1; TRBD1 matches at 7 bases. Germline trimming cut 6 bases from V and 0 bases from J; bases unmatched to any gene: 11. Germline V gene lookup returns CDR1 DFQATT and CDR2 SNEGSKA (reference sequence). The CDR3 loop spans 16 amino acids. The CDR3 here is CSAANQQGSSYNEQFF. The CDR3, as DNA: TGCAGTGCGGCGAATCAACAGGGGAGCTCCTACAATGAGCAGTTCTTC.

V gene TRBV2 combines with J gene TRBJ2-4; TRBD2 is a possible D gene (6 bases). The V gene's germline CDR1 is SNHLY and CDR2 FYNNEI. The CDR3 is made up of 14 amino acids. Trimming pared 6 bases from V and 0 bases from J, leaving 9 bases between. In DNA form, the CDR3 reads TGTGCCAGCAGCGGGACTCTAGCCAAAAACATTCAGTACTTC. Translation gives CASSGTLAKNIQYF.

This clonotype was seen a handful of times. The V gene is TRBV7-9, the J gene TRBJ1-1, with TRBD1 as a possible D gene (6 bases). With 5 bases removed from V and 1 base from J, the gap between germline ends came to 14 bases. Germline V gene lookup returns CDR1 SEHNR and CDR2 FQNEAQ (reference sequence). The CDR3 covers 15 residues. The CDR3 sequence is CASSLDGGKNTEAFF. CDR3 DNA sequence: TGTGCCAGCAGCCTAGATGGGGGCAAGAACACTGAAGCTTTCTTT.

This clonotype came up a few times. This sequence joins TRBV6-5 and TRBJ1-5, with a tentative D call TRBD1 (5 bases). V lost 4 bases and J lost 5, with 15 bases in between. This CDR3 has 15 residues. Per germline, CDR1 MNHEY and CDR2 SVGAGI. CDR3 DNA sequence: TGTGCCAGCAGTTCCCGATCAGGGTCTGATCAGCCCCAGCATTTT. This translates into CASSSRSGSDQPQHF.

This clonotype was detected only a few times. This chain links TRBV7-9 with TRBJ1-4; 8 positions match TRBD1. The CDR3 totals 16 residues. Germline CDR1 reads SEHNR; CDR2 reads FQNEAQ (reference sequence). After removal of 4 bases from V and 5 bases from J, the junction contained 9 bases not matched to a gene. CDR3 residues: CASSSHMGQENEKLFF. The CDR3 DNA reads as TGTGCCAGCAGCTCCCATATGGGACAGGAAAATGAAAAACTGTTTTTT. The whole variable domain, filled in from reference TRBV7-9 and TRBJ1-4, reads DTGVSQNPRHKITKRGQNVTFRCDPISEHNRLYWYRQTLGQGPEFLTYFQNEAQLEKSRLLSDRFSAERPKGSFSTLEIQRTEQGDSAMYLCASSSHMGQENEKLFFGSGTQLSVL.

The chain is built from TRBV12-5 and TRBJ2-3; D is unresolved. Germline V gene sequence: CDR1 LGHNT, CDR2 FRNRAP. V was pared by 0 bases and J by 5 bases, with 15 bases between. The CDR3 covers 16 residues. CDR3 loop: CASGLVLSNHVDTQYF. The CDR3, as DNA: TGTGCTAGTGGTTTGGTACTCTCAAACCATGTAGATACGCAGTATTTT.

The CDR3 here is CASSSYDQPQHF. CDR3 DNA sequence: TGTGCCAGCAGTTCCTATGATCAGCCCCAGCATTTT. The chain carries TRBV6-5 and TRBJ1-5; D is ambiguous. V lost 4 bases and J lost 5, with 6 bases in between. The germline V gene encodes CDR1 MNHEY and CDR2 SVGAGI. The CDR3 is 12 residues long.

This chain connects TRBV7-9 to TRBJ2-7; D remains unclear. Germline CDR1 and CDR2: SEHNR and FQNEAQ (reference sequence). The CDR3 runs to 14 residues. With 6 bases removed from V and 3 bases from J, the gap between germline ends came to 15 bases. The CDR3 coding sequence is TGTGCCAGCAGGTCCTCCATGGGCGGCTACGAGCAGTACTTC. Translation: CASRSSMGGYEQYF.

The rearrangement uses TRBV7-9 and TRBJ1-4; TRBD1 agrees at 10 bases. In germline, CDR1 is SEHNR, CDR2 FQNEAQ (reference sequence). CDR3 length equals 15 residues. V lost 3 bases and J lost 9; bases outside the gene matches: 7. CDR3 DNA: TGTGCCAGCAGCTTCTTGGGACAGGGGTTGCAAAAACTGTTTTTT. Translation: CASSFLGQGLQKLFF.